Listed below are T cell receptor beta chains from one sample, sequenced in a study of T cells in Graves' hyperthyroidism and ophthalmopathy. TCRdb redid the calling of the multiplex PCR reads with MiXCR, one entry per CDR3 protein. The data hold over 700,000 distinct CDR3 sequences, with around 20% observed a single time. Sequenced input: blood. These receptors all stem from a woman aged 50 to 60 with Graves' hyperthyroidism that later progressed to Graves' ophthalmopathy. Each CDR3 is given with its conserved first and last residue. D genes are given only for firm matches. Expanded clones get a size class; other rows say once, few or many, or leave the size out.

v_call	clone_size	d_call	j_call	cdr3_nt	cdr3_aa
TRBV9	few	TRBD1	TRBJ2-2	TGTGCCAGCAGCGTAGGGGGGACAGGGACCGGGGAGCTGTTTTTT	CASSVGGTGTGELFF
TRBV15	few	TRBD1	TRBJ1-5	TGTGCCACCAGCAGAGATCGCGCACAGGGGGCGGTTGGCAATCAGCCCCAGCATTTT	CATSRDRAQGAVGNQPQHF
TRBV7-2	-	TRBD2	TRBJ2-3	TGTGCCAACAGCTTACGACTAGCGGGAGCAGATACGCAGTATTTT	CANSLRLAGADTQYF
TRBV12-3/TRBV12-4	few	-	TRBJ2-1	TGTGCCAGCGTGCTAGCCTCTTTGGGCGCGCAGTTCTTC	CASVLASLGAQFF
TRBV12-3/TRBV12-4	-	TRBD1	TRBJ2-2	TGTGCCAGCAGTTTGGGACAGATGAGCGGGGAGCTGTTTTTT	CASSLGQMSGELFF
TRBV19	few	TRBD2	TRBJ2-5	TGTGCCAGTAGTATAGGTGTCCTAGCGGGGGTCCAAGAGACCCAGTACTTC	CASSIGVLAGVQETQYF
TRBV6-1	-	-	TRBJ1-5	TGTGCCAGCAGCACAAGGCCTCTTCAGCCCCAGCATTTT	CASSTRPLQPQHF
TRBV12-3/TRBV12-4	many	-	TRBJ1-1	TGTGCCAGCATCAAGACAGAACTGAACACTGAAGCTTTCTTT	CASIKTELNTEAFF
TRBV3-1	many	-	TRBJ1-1	TGTGCCAGCAGCCAAACAGGGTCGAACACTGAAGCTTTCTTT	CASSQTGSNTEAFF
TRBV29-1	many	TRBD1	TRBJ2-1	TGCAGCGTGCCCCGACAGGGTTTGTCCTACAATGAGCAGTTCTTC	CSVPRQGLSYNEQFF
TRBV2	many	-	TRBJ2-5	TGTGCCAGCAGTGGACCGCCAGGAGGGACCCAGTACTTC	CASSGPPGGTQYF
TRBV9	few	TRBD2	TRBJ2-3	TGTGCCAGCAGCAAAGGGACTAGCGGGGGAGATACGCAGTATTTT	CASSKGTSGGDTQYF
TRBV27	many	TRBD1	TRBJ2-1	TGTGCCAGCAGCAACAGGGGGACCAACTACAATGAGCAGTTCTTC	CASSNRGTNYNEQFF
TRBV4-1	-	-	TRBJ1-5	TGCGCCAGCAGCCAAGTAGCCAATCAGCCCCAGCATTTT	CASSQVANQPQHF
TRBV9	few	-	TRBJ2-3	TGTGCCAGCAGCGTGGGCTCCACGGATGGGGATACGCAGTATTTT	CASSVGSTDGDTQYF
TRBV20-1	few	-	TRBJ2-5	TGCAGTGCTAGTGTCGAAGAGACCCAGTACTTC	CSASVEETQYF
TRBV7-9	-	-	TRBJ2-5	TGTGCCAGCAGCTTAGCGCCGTTCCAAGAGACCCAGTACTTC	CASSLAPFQETQYF
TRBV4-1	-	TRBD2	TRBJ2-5	TGCGCCAGCAGCCAAGGGACTAGCGGGGGCCCACGGGGGGAGACCCAGTACTTC	CASSQGTSGGPRGETQYF
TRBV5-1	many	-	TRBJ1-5	TGTGCCAGCAGTCCGGACGGTTATAGCAATCAGCCCCAGCATTTT	CASSPDGYSNQPQHF
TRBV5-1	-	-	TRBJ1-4	TGCGCCAGCAGCTTGCTGGGTCTTCGTGAAAAACTGTTTTTT	CASSLLGLREKLFF
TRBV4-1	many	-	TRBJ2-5	TGCGCCAGCAGCCACCTCCAGGGGCAAGGGCAAGAGACCCAGTACTTC	CASSHLQGQGQETQYF
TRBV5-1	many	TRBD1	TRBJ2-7	TGCGCCAGCAGCTTGGCCGTGACAGGGAATTCCTACGAGCAGTACTTC	CASSLAVTGNSYEQYF
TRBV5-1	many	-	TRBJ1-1	TGCGCCAGCAGAAAAACAGGAGTGAACACTGAAGCTTTCTTT	CASRKTGVNTEAFF
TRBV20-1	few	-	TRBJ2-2	TGCAGTGCTACCGACACCTCGAACACCGGGGAGCTGTTTTTT	CSATDTSNTGELFF
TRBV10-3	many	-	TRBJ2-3	TGTGCCAACTCCTACGGCCAAGGGACAGATACGCAGTATTTT	CANSYGQGTDTQYF
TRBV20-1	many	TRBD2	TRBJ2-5	TGCAGTGCTAGGGGGGGACTATTGGAGACCCAGTACTTC	CSARGGLLETQYF
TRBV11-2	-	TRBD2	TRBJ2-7	TGTGCCAGCACCGGCGGACTAGCGGGACCGTACGAGCAGTACTTC	CASTGGLAGPYEQYF
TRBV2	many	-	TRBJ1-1	TGTGCCAGCAGCGGCCTGGACATGGGGGCGTTCACTGAAGCTTTCTTT	CASSGLDMGAFTEAFF
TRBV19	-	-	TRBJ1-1	TGTGCCAGTAGTCCCTGGGCCTGGGGGAAGACTGAAGCTTTCTTT	CASSPWAWGKTEAFF
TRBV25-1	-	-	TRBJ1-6	TGTGCCAGCAGTGAAGGGTGGGGTTCACCCCTCCACTTT	CASSEGWGSPLHF
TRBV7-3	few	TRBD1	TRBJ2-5	TGTGCCAGCAGCCCGAGGACAGGGCCCCAAGAGACCCAGTACTTC	CASSPRTGPQETQYF
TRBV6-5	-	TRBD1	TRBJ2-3	TGTGCCAGCAGTACTCCACAGGGGACAGATACGCAGTATTTT	CASSTPQGTDTQYF
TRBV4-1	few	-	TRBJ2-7	TGCGCCAGCAGCCACCGGGACAAATTCTACGAGCAGTACTTC	CASSHRDKFYEQYF
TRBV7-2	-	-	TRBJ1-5	TGTGCCAGCAGATCGGACAGTAGCAATCAGCCCCAGCATTTT	CASRSDSSNQPQHF